A selection of T cell receptor beta chains follows, all from one sample in a study of metastatic and nonmetastatic thyroid tumors. TCRdb used MiXCR to call clones anew from the PCR reads. This sample has tens of thousands of clones; roughly a sixth occur once, and the top ten carry approximately 13%. The sample comprised blood. The receptor set was obtained from a male donor with papillary thyroid cancer or a benign thyroid nodule (not recorded which). Some clones in this sample may be carry-over from other donors' samples. Both conserved end residues are part of each CDR3. Fields, in order: clone size, V gene, J gene, D gene, CDR3 DNA, CDR3 protein. A D gene is named only where the DNA matches it firmly. Not every row has a clone size; where given, it reads once, few, many or a size class.

many	TRBV7-9	TRBJ2-5	NA	TGTGCCAGCAGCTTAGGGGGGACCGCCCAAGAGACCCAGTACTTC	CASSLGGTAQETQYF
many	TRBV4-1	TRBJ1-1	TRBD1	TGCGCCAGCAGCCACACCGGACAGGGCACTGAAGCTTTCTTT	CASSHTGQGTEAFF
many	TRBV9	TRBJ2-2	NA	TGTGCCAGCAGCGTAGGAACCGTCGCGAACACCGGGGAGCTGTTTTTT	CASSVGTVANTGELFF
many	TRBV7-3	TRBJ2-3	NA	TGTGCCAGCAGCTTCCACACAGATACGCAGTATTTT	CASSFHTDTQYF
many	TRBV27	TRBJ1-5	NA	TGTGCCAGCAAGGGGATGGATCAGCCCCAGCATTTT	CASKGMDQPQHF
NA	TRBV12-3/TRBV12-4	TRBJ2-7	TRBD2	TGTGCCAGCAGTTTTGGGACTAGCGGGAGATACGAGCAGTACTTC	CASSFGTSGRYEQYF
medium-sized	TRBV25-1	TRBJ2-2	TRBD1	TGTGCCAGCAGTGACGGGACAGACACCGGGGAGCTGTTTTTT	CASSDGTDTGELFF
many	TRBV28	TRBJ2-1	TRBD1	TGTGCCAGCGGGACAGGGAGTTACAATGAGCAGTTCTTC	CASGTGSYNEQFF
many	TRBV11-1	TRBJ2-3	TRBD2	TGTGCCAGCAGCTTAGTTCCTTTCAACGCGGGAGGAATAGATACGCAGTATTTT	CASSLVPFNAGGIDTQYF
many	TRBV24-1	TRBJ2-2	NA	TGTGCCACCGGGGCAGACAACACCGGGGAGCTGTTTTTT	CATGADNTGELFF
few	TRBV28	TRBJ2-7	NA	TGTGCCAGCAGTCCACCCCCCCATAGCGACAGCTCCTACGAGCAGTACTTC	CASSPPPHSDSSYEQYF
NA	TRBV3-1	TRBJ1-1	TRBD1	TGTGCCAGCGGGACAGGGGATGTCACTGAAGCTTTCTTT	CASGTGDVTEAFF
many	TRBV20-1	TRBJ1-5	NA	TGCAGTGCTACGCCTGGGAGGATCAATCAGCCCCAGCATTTT	CSATPGRINQPQHF
many	TRBV7-6	TRBJ2-7	TRBD1	TGTGCCAGCAGCATAGGACAGGGCCCCTACGAGCAGTACTTC	CASSIGQGPYEQYF
few	TRBV12-3/TRBV12-4	TRBJ2-3	NA	TGTGCCAGCAGTTTCATGGGGGTAGGAGATACGCAGTATTTT	CASSFMGVGDTQYF
few	TRBV24-1	TRBJ1-1	TRBD1	TGTGCCACCAGTGATCGACAGGGGGGTAGCACTGAAGCTTTCTTT	CATSDRQGGSTEAFF
many	TRBV11-2	TRBJ2-1	NA	TGTGCCAGCAGCGCGGGTCCCCTCTACAATGAGCAGTTCTTC	CASSAGPLYNEQFF
many	TRBV11-2	TRBJ1-1	NA	TGTGCCAGCAGCGAGCAAAGTTTAATGAACACTGAAGCTTTCTTT	CASSEQSLMNTEAFF
few	TRBV28	TRBJ2-5	NA	TGTGCCAGCAGTTTTTATTTTGAGACCCAGTACTTC	CASSFYFETQYF
many	TRBV18	TRBJ2-7	TRBD2	TGTGCCAGCTCACCCCCGGGAGGCTCCTACGAGCAGTACTTC	CASSPPGGSYEQYF
many	TRBV6-4	TRBJ2-1	TRBD2	TGTGCCAGCAGTGAGGGTAGCGGGGACCAAAATGAGCAGTTCTTC	CASSEGSGDQNEQFF
many	TRBV29-1	TRBJ1-3	NA	TGCAGCGTAGGGGCGTCGTCTGGAAACACCATATATTTT	CSVGASSGNTIYF
NA	TRBV7-2	TRBJ2-1	NA	TGTGCCAGCAGCTTAGCGCTTACACTTAAGCTAAATGAGCAATTCTTC	CASSLALTLKLNEQFF
once	TRBV20-1	TRBJ1-2	NA	TGCAGTGCTGGAGATTCGGGTTCCTATGGCTACAACTTC	CSAGDSGSYGYNF
many	TRBV24-1	TRBJ2-3	TRBD1	TGTGCCACCGGCGGGACAGGGTTTGATACGCAGTATTTT	CATGGTGFDTQYF
few	TRBV6-1	TRBJ2-7	TRBD1	TGTGCCAGCAGTGAATACTGGACAGGGGGTATCTACGAGCAGTACTTC	CASSEYWTGGIYEQYF
few	TRBV28	TRBJ1-2	NA	TGTGCCAGCAGTTTCGGGGCAGGGCTCTATGGCTACACCTTC	CASSFGAGLYGYTF
many	TRBV6-2/TRBV6-3	TRBJ2-7	NA	TGTGCCAGCAGTCGGAGGCCAGGGTCGCCCTACGAGCAGTACTTC	CASSRRPGSPYEQYF
NA	TRBV28	TRBJ1-5	NA	TGTGCCAGCATTTTAGGAGATTATAGCAATCAGCCCCAGCATTTT	CASILGDYSNQPQHF
NA	TRBV20-1	TRBJ1-2	NA	TGCAGCGCCCTTGGGACGCGGAGCTATGGCTACACCTTC	CSALGTRSYGYTF
many	TRBV7-9	TRBJ1-2	NA	TGTGCCAGCAGCCAGGCCGTGGGAGCCAACTATGGCTACACCTTC	CASSQAVGANYGYTF
many	TRBV6-2/TRBV6-3	TRBJ2-5	TRBD1	TGTGCCAGCAGTCCCGGGACAGACCAAGAGACCCAGTACTTC	CASSPGTDQETQYF
many	TRBV4-2	TRBJ2-1	TRBD2	TGTGCCAGCAGCCCTGGGACTAGCGGGAGAGAGAGGAATGAGCAGTTCTTC	CASSPGTSGRERNEQFF
many	TRBV6-4	TRBJ2-3	NA	TGTGCCAGCAGTGACTCGTTTAGCGGTACAGATACGCAGTATTTT	CASSDSFSGTDTQYF
NA	TRBV5-1	TRBJ2-1	NA	TGCGCCAGCAGCTTGATTCCTTGGACGAGCTCCTACAATGAGCAGTTCTTC	CASSLIPWTSSYNEQFF
many	TRBV6-1	TRBJ1-5	NA	TGTGCCAGCAGTGAAGCGGGAAAAGTTGTTTATAGCAATCAGCCCCAGCATTTT	CASSEAGKVVYSNQPQHF
few	TRBV28	TRBJ2-7	NA	TGTGCCAGCAGTTCAGGGGATATTGGTCAGTACTTC	CASSSGDIGQYF
few	TRBV12-3/TRBV12-4	TRBJ2-7	NA	TGTGCCAGCAGTTTATTGGCGGGAATCAATTCCGAGCAGTACTTC	CASSLLAGINSEQYF
many	TRBV2	TRBJ2-3	NA	TGTGCCAGCAGTTCGGGTACCGCTAGCACAGATACGCAGTATTTT	CASSSGTASTDTQYF
once	TRBV3-1	TRBJ2-3	NA	TGTGCCATCGGCAAACAGAGCACAGATACGCAGTATTTT	CAIGKQSTDTQYF
many	TRBV4-2	TRBJ1-2	TRBD1	TGTGCCAGCAGCCGACAGGGGGCGGGGTATGGCTACACCTTC	CASSRQGAGYGYTF
NA	TRBV28	TRBJ2-3	TRBD2	TGTGCCAGCAGTTTACCCGAACATGGGGGAGGGCTGAGCACATATACGCAGTATTTT	CASSLPEHGGGLSTYTQYF
NA	TRBV5-1	TRBJ2-2	NA	TGCGCCAGCAGCCTGCAGAACACCGGGGAGCTGTTTTTT	CASSLQNTGELFF
many	TRBV5-6	TRBJ2-5	NA	TGTGCCAGCAGCCCACTGCGGGGCAACCAAGAGACCCAGTACTTC	CASSPLRGNQETQYF
many	TRBV28	TRBJ1-1	NA	TGTGCCAGCAGTTTAGGTTATCAGGGGCTTCTGGCTTTCTTT	CASSLGYQGLLAFF
many	TRBV19	TRBJ2-5	TRBD2	TGTGCCACCAAGAGTTCCCCGGGAGGGGAGACCCAGTACTTC	CATKSSPGGETQYF
few	TRBV6-1	TRBJ2-7	NA	TGTGCCAGCAGTCCCCGGGACGGCTCCTACGAGCAGTACTTC	CASSPRDGSYEQYF
many	TRBV7-2	TRBJ2-6	NA	TGTGCCAGCAGCCCAGAGGGGAGTCCTGGGGCCAACGTCCTGACTTTC	CASSPEGSPGANVLTF
few	TRBV6-2/TRBV6-3	TRBJ1-2	NA	TGTGCCAGCAGTTACTCTTGGGGATCCGCCAACTATGGCTACACCTTC	CASSYSWGSANYGYTF
NA	TRBV12-3/TRBV12-4	TRBJ1-1	NA	TGTGCCAGCACCACCTTGGGGGCAAGCACTGAAGCTTTCTTT	CASTTLGASTEAFF